This TCR beta chain was sequenced in a study of blood T cell repertoires in COVID-19. As for the study in general: T cells, B-cell-depleted T cells, or PBMCs supplied cDNA or gDNA.

Repertoires were generated with immunoSEQ multiplex PCR, while TCRdb's copy carries only in-frame clones and drops some. The data show fewer than 150,000 clones, approximately 83% seen once. Losses at the gene ends were 10 bases for V and 2 bases for J; bases not matched to a gene: 17. The CDR3 length is 18 residues. CDR1 and CDR2 from the germline V gene are LGHNA and YNFKEQ. This TCR came from a woman between 45 and 60 years old with acute or convalescent COVID-19. Input material: peripheral blood. J is TRBJ2-2 and V is TRBV4-2; TRBD1 aligns across 9 bases. The CDR3, as DNA: TGTGCCACGTCTACAGGGGGCGGATCTTCGGGCAACACCGGGGAGCTGTTTTTT. Its translation: CATSTGGGSSGNTGELFF.